The clone carrying this T cell receptor beta chain was counted between two and nine times. Its antigen is still unknown. The CDR3 totals 15 residues. Germline V lookup: CDR1 DFQATT, CDR2 SNEGSKA (reference sequence). With 2 bases removed from V and 4 bases from J, the gap between germline ends came to 16 bases. This sample is part of a study of early T cells in non-severe SARS-CoV-2 infection. As for the study in general: Sequencing of bulk RNA from unsorted whole blood was done, without chain pairing.

Individual cDNA molecules were tagged with unique molecular identifiers, the study reported. TCRdb passed the 5' RACE reads through MiXCR, listing each CDR3 protein once. The repertoire includes 90,000 to 130,000 distinct CDR3 sequences, 9% to 14% of them detected once, and around 3% sits in the top ten. Findings and caveats of the study: Private and CD4 specificities were missed by VDJdb matching, skewed to anti-spike CD8.

The clonotype comes from an adult who was a healthcare worker with PCR-confirmed SARS-CoV-2 infection or an uninfected control (not recorded which). Input material: whole blood. The V call is TRBV20-1, the J call TRBJ2-3; either TRBD1 or TRBD2 may fit D (5 bases each). For the CDR3, the DNA is TGCAGTGCTAGAAGGGGCAGCCCGGGGTCAGATACGCAGTATTTT. Amino acids: CSARRGSPGSDTQYF.